This T cell receptor (beta chain) appears in the sequencing data of a study of T-cell reconstitution after alpha-beta-depleted transplantation in children. The authors prepared the TCRbeta library with unique molecular identifiers. TCRdb re-analysed the PCR reads in MiXCR, keeping a single row per CDR3 protein. The sample holds roughly 400,000 distinct CDR3 sequences, roughly 43% seen once. The CDR3 runs to 12 residues. The germline V and J ends were trimmed by 1 base and 7 bases, with 7 bases remaining between them. The germline V gene has CDR1 DFQATT and CDR2 SNEGSKA (reference sequence). The sequenced sample was PBMCs, obtained before TCRalphabeta/CD19-depleted stem cell transplant. The TCR originated in a girl aged 2 to 9 with aplastic anemia, due to receive a stem cell transplant. The V call is TRBV20-1, the J call TRBJ2-2; D gene ambiguous. CDR3 sequence: CSARVFGGELFF. CDR3 sequence (DNA): TGCAGTGCTAGAGTGTTCGGCGGGGAGCTGTTTTTT.